This TCR beta chain was identified in a study of blood T cell repertoires in COVID-19. Allocation to cohorts depended on clinical history reported by the participants. Among Cohort 3 donors, those recovered had two negative PCRs, clearance, or symptom resolution. Per the study methods: The authors estimated nucleated cell counts from reference gene primer amplification. Using immunoSEQ multiplex PCR, the repertoire was profiled, and TCRdb retains in-frame clones only, with some absent. Clonal size and the V and J genes are those of that table, whereas D and trimming came from the DNA. This table has over 300,000 clones, around 85% appearing once. CDR3 length: 12 amino acids. V gave up 7 bases and J gave up 7 bases; unmatched junction bases: 9. Germline lookup yields CDR1 SQVTM and CDR2 ANQGSEA.

The V and J genes are TRBV29-1 and TRBJ1-1; 7 bases align to TRBD1. The receptor comes from a man aged 25 to 45 who had recovered from COVID-19. Sequencing was performed on PBMCs or T cells enriched from blood (not recorded which). The CDR3 loop reads CSAARQGSEAFF. Written as DNA, the CDR3 is TGCAGCGCCGCCCGACAGGGTAGTGAAGCTTTCTTT. The full variable domain, with the rest looked up from reference TRBV29-1 and TRBJ1-1, is SAVISQKPSRDICQRGTSLTIQCQVDSQVTMMFWYRQQPGQSLTLIATANQGSEATYESGFVIDKFPISRPNLTFSTLTVSNMSPEDSSIYLCSAARQGSEAFFGQGTRLTVV.